Below, one TCR beta chain is given with its context. The study sequenced TCR beta in blood CD8+ and CD4+ T cells. FACS was used to enrich TEMRA cells, whereas the CD8+ and CD4+ T cells were obtained by negative isolation. The data stem from a study of CD8 T cells in Susac syndrome. RNA, at about 0.45 to 1 ug, was reverse transcribed with random hexamers. TCRdb re-derived calls from the immunoSEQ multiplex PCR reads in MiXCR, one entry per CDR3 protein. The sample carries around 270,000 distinct CDR3 sequences, almost 85% recorded once. The V gene's germline CDR1 is GTSNPN and CDR2 SVGIG (reference sequence). The germline V and J ends were trimmed by 0 bases and 1 base, with 9 bases remaining between them. This CDR3 has 14 amino acids.

Sequenced sample: CD8+ T cells from PBMCs. This receptor was identified in a human donor with multiple sclerosis. J is TRBJ1-1 and V is TRBV30; D ambiguous. CDR3 sequence: CAWSVLPQNTEAFF. DNA for the CDR3: TGTGCCTGGAGTGTACTACCTCAGAACACTGAAGCTTTCTTT. Drawing the rest from reference TRBV30 and TRBJ1-1, the complete variable domain is SQTIHQWPATLVQPVGSPLSLECTVEGTSNPNLYWYRQAAGRGLQLLFYSVGIGQISSEVPQNLSASRPQDRQFILSSKKLLLSDSGFYLCAWSVLPQNTEAFFGQGTRLTVV.